This T cell receptor (beta chain) was identified during a study of cytomegalovirus exposure and HLA in healthy donors. Whole-study findings and limits: Clonal expansion was found to be greater in HLA-associated TCR beta chains than in equally common others in a later analysis. There were several of the most significant clusters that appeared linked to common viral pathogens in a later analysis.

Comments on this clone: The antigen is unknown.

A multiplex PCR was run with 60 Vbeta primers and 13 Jbeta primers. TCRdb's table, derived via immunoSEQ multiplex PCR, lists solely in-frame clones and lacks some. The top ten clones hold around 1.5% of a sample with about 180,000 clones, around four fifths of them seen once. Sequencing used PBMCs. This clonotype originated in a young man in good health and CMV-seronegative.

The chain's CDR3 is CASSLASIQGPTDTQYF. CDR3 sequence (DNA): TGCGCCAGCAGCTTGGCGTCGATACAGGGCCCCACAGATACGCAGTATTTT. V and J are TRBV5-1 and TRBJ2-3, with D perhaps matching TRBD1 (6 bases). There are 17 residues in the CDR3. Deletions cut 0 bases from V and 2 bases from J, with 16 bases between. The germline CDR1 and CDR2 sequences are SGHRS and YFSETQ.